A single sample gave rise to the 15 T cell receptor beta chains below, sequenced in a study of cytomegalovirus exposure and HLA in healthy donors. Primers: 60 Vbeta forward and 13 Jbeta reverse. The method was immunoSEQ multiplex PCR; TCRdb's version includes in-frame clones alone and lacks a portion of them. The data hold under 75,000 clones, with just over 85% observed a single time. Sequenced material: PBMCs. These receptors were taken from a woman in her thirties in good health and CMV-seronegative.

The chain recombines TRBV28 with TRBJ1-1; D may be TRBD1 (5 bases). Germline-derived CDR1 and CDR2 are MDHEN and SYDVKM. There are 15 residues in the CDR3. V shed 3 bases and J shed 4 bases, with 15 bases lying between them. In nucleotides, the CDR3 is TGTGCCAGCAGTTTTACGGAGGGGACGGGCACTGAAGCTTTCTTT. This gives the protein CASSFTEGTGTEAFF. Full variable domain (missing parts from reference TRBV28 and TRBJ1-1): DVKVTQSSRYLVKRTGEKVFLECVQDMDHENMFWYRQDPGLGLRLIYFSYDVKMKEKGDIPEGYSVSREKKERFSLILESASTNQTSMYLCASSFTEGTGTEAFFGQGTRLTVV.

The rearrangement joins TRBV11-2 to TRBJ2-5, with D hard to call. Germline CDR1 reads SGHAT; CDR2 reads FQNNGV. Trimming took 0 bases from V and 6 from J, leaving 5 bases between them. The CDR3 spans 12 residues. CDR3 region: CASSLDLQTQYF. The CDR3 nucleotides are TGTGCCAGCAGCTTAGATCTTCAGACCCAGTACTTC.

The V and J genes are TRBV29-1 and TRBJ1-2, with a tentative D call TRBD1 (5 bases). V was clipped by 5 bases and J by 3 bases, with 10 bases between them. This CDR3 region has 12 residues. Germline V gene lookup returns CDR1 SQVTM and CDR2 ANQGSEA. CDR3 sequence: CSVKTEDYGYTF. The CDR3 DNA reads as TGCAGCGTTAAGACAGAAGACTATGGCTACACCTTC.

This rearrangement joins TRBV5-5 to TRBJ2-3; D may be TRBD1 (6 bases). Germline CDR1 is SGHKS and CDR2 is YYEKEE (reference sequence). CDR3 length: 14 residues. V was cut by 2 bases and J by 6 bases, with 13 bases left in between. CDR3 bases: TGTGCCAGCAGCTTACAGGGCCTAACGGATACGCAGTATTTT. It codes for CASSLQGLTDTQYF.

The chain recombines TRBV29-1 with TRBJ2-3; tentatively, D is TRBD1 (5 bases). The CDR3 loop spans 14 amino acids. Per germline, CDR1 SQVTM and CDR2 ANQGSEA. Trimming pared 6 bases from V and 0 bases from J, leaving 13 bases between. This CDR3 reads CSVPRTISTDTQYF. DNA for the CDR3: TGCAGCGTCCCAAGGACAATCAGCACAGATACGCAGTATTTT.

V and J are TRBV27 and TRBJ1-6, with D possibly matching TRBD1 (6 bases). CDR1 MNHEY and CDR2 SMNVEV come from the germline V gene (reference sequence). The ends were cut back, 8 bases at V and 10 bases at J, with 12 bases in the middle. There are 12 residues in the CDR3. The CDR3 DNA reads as TGTGCCAGCTCCATGGGGGCCTCACCCCTCCACTTT. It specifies CASSMGASPLHF.

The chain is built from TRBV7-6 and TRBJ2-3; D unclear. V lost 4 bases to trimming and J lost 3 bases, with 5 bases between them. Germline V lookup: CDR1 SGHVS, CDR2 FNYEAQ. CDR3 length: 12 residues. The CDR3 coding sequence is TGTGCCAGCAGCTCTAAAACAGATACGCAGTATTTT. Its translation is CASSSKTDTQYF. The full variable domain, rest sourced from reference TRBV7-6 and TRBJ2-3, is GAGVSQSPRYKVTKRGQDVALRCDPISGHVSLYWYRQALGQGPEFLTYFNYEAQQDKSGLPNDRFSAERPEGSISTLTIQRTEQRDSAMYRCASSSKTDTQYFGPGTRLTVL.

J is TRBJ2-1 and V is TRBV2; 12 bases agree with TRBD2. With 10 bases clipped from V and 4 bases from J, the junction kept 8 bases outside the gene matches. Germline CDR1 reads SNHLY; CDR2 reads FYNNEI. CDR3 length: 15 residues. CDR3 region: CATRAGTSGYNEQFF. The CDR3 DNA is TGTGCCACCAGAGCCGGGACTAGCGGGTACAATGAGCAGTTCTTC.

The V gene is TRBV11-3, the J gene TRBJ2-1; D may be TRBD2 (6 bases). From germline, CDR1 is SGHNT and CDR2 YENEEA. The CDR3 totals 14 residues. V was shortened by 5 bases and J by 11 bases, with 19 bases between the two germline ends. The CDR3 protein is CASSLGRGRGKQFF. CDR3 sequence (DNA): TGTGCCAGCAGCCTTGGGCGGGGCCGCGGGAAGCAGTTCTTC.

In DNA form, the CDR3 reads TGCGCCAGCAGCCAAGAAAGGGCTAGCGGGAACAACGAGCAGTACTTC. Protein sequence: CASSQERASGNNEQYF. The genes are TRBV4-3 and TRBJ2-7, with 9 bases lining up with TRBD2. The CDR3 is 16 amino acids. Looked up from germline, CDR1 is LGHNA and CDR2 is YSLEER. V was clipped by 0 bases and J by 5 bases; unmatched bases: 8.

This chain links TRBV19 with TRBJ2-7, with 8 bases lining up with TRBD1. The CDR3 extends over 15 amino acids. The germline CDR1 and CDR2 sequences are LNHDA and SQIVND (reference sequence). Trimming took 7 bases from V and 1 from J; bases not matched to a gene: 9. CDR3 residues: CASIDRDRRSYEQYF. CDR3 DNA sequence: TGTGCCAGTATCGACCGGGACAGGCGGTCCTACGAGCAGTACTTC.

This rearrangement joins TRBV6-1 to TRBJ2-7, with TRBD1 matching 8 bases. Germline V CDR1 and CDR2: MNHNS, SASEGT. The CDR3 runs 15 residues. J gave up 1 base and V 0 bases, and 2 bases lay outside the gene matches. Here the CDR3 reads CASSEARDRSYEQYF. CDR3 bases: TGTGCCAGCAGTGAAGCGCGGGACAGGTCCTACGAGCAGTACTTC.

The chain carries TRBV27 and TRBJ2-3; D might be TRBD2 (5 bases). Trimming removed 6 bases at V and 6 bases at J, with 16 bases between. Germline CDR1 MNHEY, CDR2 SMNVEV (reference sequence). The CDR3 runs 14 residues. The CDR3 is CASSRSLPGDTQYF. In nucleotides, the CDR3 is TGTGCCAGCAGCCGGAGTCTCCCGGGGGATACGCAGTATTTT.

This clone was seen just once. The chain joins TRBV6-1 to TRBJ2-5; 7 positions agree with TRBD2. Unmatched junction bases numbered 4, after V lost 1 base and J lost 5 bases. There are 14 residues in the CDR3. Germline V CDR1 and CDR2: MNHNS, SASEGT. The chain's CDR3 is CASSEGGSEETQYF. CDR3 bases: TGTGCCAGCAGTGAAGGCGGGAGTGAGGAGACCCAGTACTTC.

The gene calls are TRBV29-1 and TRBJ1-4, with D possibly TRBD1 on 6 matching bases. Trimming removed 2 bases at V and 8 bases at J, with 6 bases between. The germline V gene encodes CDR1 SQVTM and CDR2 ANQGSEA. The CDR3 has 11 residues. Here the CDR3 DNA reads TGCAGCGTTGAAACAGGGGAAAAACTGTTTTTT. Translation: CSVETGEKLFF.